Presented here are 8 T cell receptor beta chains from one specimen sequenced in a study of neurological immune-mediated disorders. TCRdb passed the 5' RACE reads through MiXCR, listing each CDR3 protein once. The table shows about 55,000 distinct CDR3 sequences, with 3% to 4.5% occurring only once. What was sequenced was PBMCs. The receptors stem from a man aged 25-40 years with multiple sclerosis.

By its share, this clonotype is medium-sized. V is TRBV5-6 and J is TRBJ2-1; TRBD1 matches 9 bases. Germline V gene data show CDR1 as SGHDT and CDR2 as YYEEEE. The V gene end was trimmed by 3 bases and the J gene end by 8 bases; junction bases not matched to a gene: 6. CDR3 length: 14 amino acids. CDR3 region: CASSWGTGKDEQFF. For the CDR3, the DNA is TGTGCCAGCAGCTGGGGGACAGGGAAGGATGAGCAGTTCTTC.

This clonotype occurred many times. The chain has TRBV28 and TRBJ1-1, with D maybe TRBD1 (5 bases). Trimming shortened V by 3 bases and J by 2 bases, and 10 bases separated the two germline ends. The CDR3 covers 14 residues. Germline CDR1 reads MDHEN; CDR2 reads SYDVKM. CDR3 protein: CASSFLRANTEAFF. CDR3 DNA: TGTGCCAGCAGTTTTCTCAGGGCTAACACTGAAGCTTTCTTT.

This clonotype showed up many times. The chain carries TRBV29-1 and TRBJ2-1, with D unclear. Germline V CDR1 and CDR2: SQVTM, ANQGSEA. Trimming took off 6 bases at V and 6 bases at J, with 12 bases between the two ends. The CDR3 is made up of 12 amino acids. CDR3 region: CSVLSGVNEQFF. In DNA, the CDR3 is TGCAGCGTCCTTTCCGGCGTCAATGAGCAGTTCTTC.

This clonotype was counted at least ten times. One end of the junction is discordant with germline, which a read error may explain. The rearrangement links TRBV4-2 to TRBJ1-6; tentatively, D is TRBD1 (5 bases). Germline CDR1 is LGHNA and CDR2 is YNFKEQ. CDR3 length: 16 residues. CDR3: CASSPLAGKGGSPLNF. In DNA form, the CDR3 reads TGTGCCAGCAGCCCCTTAGCAGGGAAGGGAGGATCACCCCTCAACTTT.

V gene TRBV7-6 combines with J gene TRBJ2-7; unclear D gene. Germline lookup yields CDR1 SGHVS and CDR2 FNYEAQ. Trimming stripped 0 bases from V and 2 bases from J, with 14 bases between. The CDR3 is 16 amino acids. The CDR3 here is CASSLASGRLTYEQYF. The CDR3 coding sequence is TGTGCCAGCAGCTTAGCTTCAGGCCGCCTAACCTACGAGCAGTACTTC.

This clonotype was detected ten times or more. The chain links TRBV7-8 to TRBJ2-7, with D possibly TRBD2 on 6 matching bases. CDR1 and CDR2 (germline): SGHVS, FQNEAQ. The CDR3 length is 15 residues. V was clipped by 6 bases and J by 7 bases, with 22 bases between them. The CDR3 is CASSLARGPKGEQYF. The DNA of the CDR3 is TGTGCCAGCAGTCTGGCGCGGGGCCCCAAAGGGGAGCAGTACTTC. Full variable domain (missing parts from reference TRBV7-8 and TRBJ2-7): GAGVSQSPRYKVAKRGQDVALRCDPISGHVSLFWYQQALGQGPEFLTYFQNEAQLDKSGLPSDRFFAERPEGSVSTLKIQRTQQEDSAVYLCASSLARGPKGEQYFGPGTRLTVT.

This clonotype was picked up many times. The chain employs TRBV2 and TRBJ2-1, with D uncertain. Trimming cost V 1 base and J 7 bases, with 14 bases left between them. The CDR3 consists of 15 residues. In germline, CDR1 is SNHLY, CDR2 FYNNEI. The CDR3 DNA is TGTGCCAGCAGTGAAGAGGGATTGCATGGGAATGAGCAGTTCTTC. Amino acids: CASSEEGLHGNEQFF.

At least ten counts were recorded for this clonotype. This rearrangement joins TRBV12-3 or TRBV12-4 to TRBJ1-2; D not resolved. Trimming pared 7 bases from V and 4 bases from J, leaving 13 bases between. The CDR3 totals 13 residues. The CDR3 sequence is CASTTPSRYGYTF. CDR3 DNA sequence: TGTGCCAGCACCACCCCCAGTCGCTATGGCTACACCTTC.